This T cell receptor (beta chain) was observed in a study of CD8 T cells in ankylosing spondylitis (TCRdb year 2017). Study-wide context: To find TCR variants linked to disease, the study profiled T cell receptor beta repertoires in ankylosing spondylitis patients and healthy donors. The full study cohort was made up of over 20 ankylosing spondylitis patients and approximately 100 healthy donors. Samples of peripheral blood were taken, and for ankylosing spondylitis patients, synovial fluid was collected as well.

The study at large found these results: A TCR beta motif of about 8 highly homologous amino acid variants appeared characteristic of blood from ankylosing spondylitis patients. Some motif variants were previously reported in synovial fluid and blood of reactive arthritis patients, suggesting common disease-initiation mechanisms. The disease-linked clones had a CD8+ phenotype and were found at relatively low frequencies in peripheral blood. The disease-linked clones were reported to be significantly enriched in matched synovial fluid samples from ankylosing spondylitis patients.

The instrument given in TCRdb is Illumina HiSeq 2500. TCR beta libraries were prepared by quantitative 5'-RACE with molecular barcodes. In the paper's pipeline: To identify disease-linked TCR variants, a new computational method was used, one built on a probabilistic model of VDJ rearrangement. In-frame beta chains were kept once TCRdb had trimmed the public reads at Q25 with fastp and called clones with MiXCR. Every entry covers one CDR3 protein and lists the most common genes and DNA from its rows. The V and J calls here are based on TCRdb, not the publication. The sample includes a few hundred thousand distinct CDR3 sequences, with approximately 20% observed a single time. The ten biggest clones cover about 17% of the sample. This clonotype was recorded at least ten times. The clone's antigen remains unknown. Base qualities were left out, and no much larger clone turns up one base away. This receptor was identified in a male donor with ankylosing spondylitis. The sequencing input was blood, either unsorted or a sorted T cell fraction (not recorded which).

The CDR3 in this case is CASSLRGGIAKNIQYF. At the DNA level, the sequence is TGTGCCAGCAGTTTAAGGGGTGGAATAGCCAAAAACATTCAGTACTTC. The rearranged segments are TRBV28 and TRBJ2-4, with TRBD1 perhaps the D gene, on 5 matching bases. CDR3 length: 16 amino acids, cysteine to phenylalanine. Of all the DNA, just the CDR3 is kept, 48 bases in frame from base 1. V is pared back by 2 bases and J by 0 bases, with 11 bases lying between the germline termini. The CDR1 and CDR2 encoded by the germline V gene are MDHEN and SYDVKM.